The source of this TCR beta chain is a study of blood T cells in healthy people across ages. V shed 5 bases and J shed 10 bases, with 18 bases lying between them. Looked up from germline, CDR1 is SGHAT and CDR2 is FQNNGV. The CDR3 is made up of 14 amino acids. The sample providers were healthy Caucasian people from Russia, aged roughly 6 to 95. In this sample, this clonotype turned up a few times. Using a J-beta primer mix together with a sample-barcoded 5' primer, a second PCR was run for roughly 6 to 12 cycles. Unique molecular identifiers of 12 random nucleotides labeled each cDNA. TCRdb reprocessed the 5' RACE reads with MiXCR, giving one entry per CDR3 protein. The sample holds about 1.7 million distinct CDR3 sequences, 28% seen once.

The chain employs TRBV11-2 and TRBJ2-1; D might be TRBD2 (7 bases). The receptor comes from a woman between 25 and 40 years old in good health. Sequences were obtained from blood. This CDR3 reads CASSPRGEGGEQFF. The CDR3 DNA is TGTGCCAGCAGCCCGCGGGGCGAGGGGGGGGAGCAGTTCTTC.